What follows describes a single TCR beta chain. Sequenced by immunoSEQ multiplex PCR; TCRdb stores in-frame clones only, minus some. The repertoire holds more than 45,000 clones, 70% to 90% seen once, with approximately 5% in the top ten. The source of the sample is a study of OX40 agonist ivuxolimab in advanced cancers. CDR3 length equals 14 residues. V lost 9 bases, J lost 1 base, and 14 bases lay in between. CDR1 and CDR2 from the germline V gene are SGHTA and FQGTGA. The TCR comes from an adult with an advanced solid tumor such as melanoma, head and neck, liver or kidney cancer. This rearrangement joins TRBV7-3 to TRBJ2-3; D is ambiguous. The material was CD4+ or CD8+ T cells sorted from blood, obtained in a trial of the OX40 agonist ivuxolimab. CDR3 coding DNA: TGTGCCAGTTGCAGATCTCCAGGCACAGATACGCAGTATTTT. Translated, it gives CASCRSPGTDTQYF.